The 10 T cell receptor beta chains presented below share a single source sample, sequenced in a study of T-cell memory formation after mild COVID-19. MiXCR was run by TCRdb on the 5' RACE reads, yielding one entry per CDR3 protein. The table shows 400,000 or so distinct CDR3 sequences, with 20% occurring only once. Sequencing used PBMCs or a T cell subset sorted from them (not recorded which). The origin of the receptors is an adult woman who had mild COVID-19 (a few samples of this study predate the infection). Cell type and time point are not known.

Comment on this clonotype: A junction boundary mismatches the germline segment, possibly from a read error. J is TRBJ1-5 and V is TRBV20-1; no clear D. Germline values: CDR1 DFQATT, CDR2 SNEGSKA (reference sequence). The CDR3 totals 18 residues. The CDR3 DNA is TGCAGTGCTAGAGTACCTGGACTCTCTCTTATTGGCAATAAGCCCCAGCATTTT. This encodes CSARVPGLSLIGNKPQHF.

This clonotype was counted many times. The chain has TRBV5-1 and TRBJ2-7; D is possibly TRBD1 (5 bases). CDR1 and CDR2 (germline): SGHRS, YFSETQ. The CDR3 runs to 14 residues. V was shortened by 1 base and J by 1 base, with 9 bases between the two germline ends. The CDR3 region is CASSLLGASYEQYF. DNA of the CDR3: TGCGCCAGCAGCTTGTTAGGGGCTTCCTACGAGCAGTACTTC.

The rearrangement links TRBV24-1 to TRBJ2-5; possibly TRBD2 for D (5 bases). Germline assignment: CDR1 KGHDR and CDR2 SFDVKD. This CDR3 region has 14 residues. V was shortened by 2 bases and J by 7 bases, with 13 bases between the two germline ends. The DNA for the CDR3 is TGTGCCACCAGTGATTCGATAGCGAAAGGGACCCAGTACTTC. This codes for CATSDSIAKGTQYF.

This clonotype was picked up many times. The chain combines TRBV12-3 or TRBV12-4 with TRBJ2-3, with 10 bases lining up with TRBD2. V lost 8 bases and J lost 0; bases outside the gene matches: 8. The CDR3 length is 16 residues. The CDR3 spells CASSPRTSGSTDTQYF. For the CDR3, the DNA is TGTGCCAGCTCACCTCGGACTAGCGGAAGCACAGATACGCAGTATTTT.

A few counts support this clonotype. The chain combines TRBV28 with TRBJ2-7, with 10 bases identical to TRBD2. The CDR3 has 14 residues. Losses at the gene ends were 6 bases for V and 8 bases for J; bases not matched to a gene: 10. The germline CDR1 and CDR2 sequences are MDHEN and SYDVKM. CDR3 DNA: TGTGCCAGCAGGGGCCTAGCGGGAGAAATAAAGCAGTACTTC. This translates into CASRGLAGEIKQYF.

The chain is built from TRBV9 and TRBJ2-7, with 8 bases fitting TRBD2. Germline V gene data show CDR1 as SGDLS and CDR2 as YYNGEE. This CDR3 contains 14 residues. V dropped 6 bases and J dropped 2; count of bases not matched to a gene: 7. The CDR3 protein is CASNGGDGPYEQYF. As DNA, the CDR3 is TGTGCCAGCAACGGGGGGGACGGACCCTACGAGCAGTACTTC.

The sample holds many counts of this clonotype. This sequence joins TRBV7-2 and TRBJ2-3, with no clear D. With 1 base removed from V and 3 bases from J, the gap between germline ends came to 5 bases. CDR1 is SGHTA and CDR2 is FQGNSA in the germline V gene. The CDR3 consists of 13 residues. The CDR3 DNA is TGTGCCAGCAGCTTAGGGCCGACAGATACGCAGTATTTT. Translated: CASSLGPTDTQYF.

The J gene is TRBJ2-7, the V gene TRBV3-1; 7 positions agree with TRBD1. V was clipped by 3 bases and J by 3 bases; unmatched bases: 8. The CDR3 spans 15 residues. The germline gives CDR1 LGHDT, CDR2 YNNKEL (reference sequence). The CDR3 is CASSQSDRAGYEQYF. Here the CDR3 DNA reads TGTGCCAGCAGCCAGTCTGACAGGGCTGGCTACGAGCAGTACTTC.

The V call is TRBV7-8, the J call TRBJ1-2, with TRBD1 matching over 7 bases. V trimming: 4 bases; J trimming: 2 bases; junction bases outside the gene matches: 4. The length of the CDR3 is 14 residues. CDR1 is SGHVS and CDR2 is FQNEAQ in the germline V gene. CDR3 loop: CASSSETGNYGYTF. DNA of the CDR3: TGTGCCAGCAGCTCCGAGACAGGGAACTATGGCTACACCTTC.

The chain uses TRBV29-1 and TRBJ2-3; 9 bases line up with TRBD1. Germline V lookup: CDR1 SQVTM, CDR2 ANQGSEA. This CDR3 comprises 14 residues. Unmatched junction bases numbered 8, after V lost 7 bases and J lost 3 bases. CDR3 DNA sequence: TGCAGCGCACAGGGGGCGGGAACGACAGATACGCAGTATTTT. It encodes CSAQGAGTTDTQYF.